This entry lists 31 T cell receptor beta chains sequenced from one sample in a study of regulatory T cells in long-lasting Graves disease. Researchers made TCR beta libraries by using iRepertoire HTBI primers and running Arm-PCR on CDR3 regions. TCRdb re-called the multiplex PCR reads through MiXCR, storing one row per CDR3 protein. Found here are around 400,000 distinct CDR3 sequences, approximately 15% of them singletons; the top ten hold 7.8%. Time point in this sample: newly diagnosed GD, antithyroid drugs for less than 3 months. The TCR library was made from RNA extracted from PBMCs. The same sample was also studied in work on T cells in Graves' hyperthyroidism and ophthalmopathy.

This material consisted of peripheral blood mononuclear cells (PBMCs), taken at new diagnosis, from a patient treated with antithyroid drugs. These receptors were taken from a woman in her thirties or forties with Graves disease.

This clonotype was counted many times. The chain uses TRBV20-1 and TRBJ2-7; no clear D. CDR1 is DFQATT and CDR2 is SNEGSKA in the germline V gene (reference sequence). Trimming left V 0 bases short and J 2 bases short, with 2 bases between. The CDR3 sequence is 11 residues long. The CDR3: CSARETYEQYF. The CDR3 DNA follows: TGCAGTGCTAGAGAGACCTACGAGCAGTACTTC.

The sample holds many counts of this clonotype. CDR3 sequence (DNA): TGTGCCAGCAGCTCTGGTAATGAGCAGTTCTTC. Residues: CASSSGNEQFF. The rearrangement uses TRBV12-3 or TRBV12-4 and TRBJ2-1; D is ambiguous. There are 11 residues in the CDR3. Trimming took 6 bases from V and 7 from J, leaving 7 bases between them.

This clonotype has a count of ten or more. The chain carries TRBV28 and TRBJ2-1; the D gene could be TRBD1 or TRBD2 (5 bases each). Germline V gives CDR1 MDHEN, CDR2 SYDVKM. V gave up 5 bases and J gave up 2 bases, with 10 bases separating them. CDR3 length equals 14 residues. DNA for the CDR3: TGTGCCAGCAGTGGGGGTGCGGCCTACAATGAGCAGTTCTTC. Amino acid sequence: CASSGGAAYNEQFF.

This clonotype was seen many times. V and J are TRBV6-2 or TRBV6-3 and TRBJ1-1; TRBD1 is a possible D gene (5 bases). Trimming shortened V by 4 bases and J by 1 base, and 10 bases separated the two germline ends. CDR1 is MNHEY and CDR2 is SVGEGT in the germline V gene. The CDR3 sequence is 14 residues long. DNA of the CDR3: TGTGCCAGCAGTTGGAGGACAACGAACACTGAAGCTTTCTTT. Its translation is CASSWRTTNTEAFF.

The chain recombines TRBV5-5 with TRBJ1-5; D might be TRBD1 (5 bases). Germline V gene data show CDR1 as SGHKS and CDR2 as YYEKEE (reference sequence). The CDR3 is 13 amino acids. The V and J ends lost 0 bases and 9 bases respectively, with 10 bases between them. The CDR3 DNA reads TGTGCCAGCAGCTTGGCCGGGGCTCTGCCCCAGCATTTT. It is translated as CASSLAGALPQHF.

This clonotype showed up just a few times. As DNA, the CDR3 is TGTGCCAGCAGCGGGCTGTACTCTGGAAACACCATATATTTT. This translates into CASSGLYSGNTIYF. The chain couples TRBV28 to TRBJ1-3; D is undetermined. Germline V lookup: CDR1 MDHEN, CDR2 SYDVKM. The CDR3 has 14 residues. V dropped 6 bases and J dropped 0 bases, with 9 bases sitting between them. Complete variable domain (other parts from reference TRBV28 and TRBJ1-3): DVKVTQSSRYLVKRTGEKVFLECVQDMDHENMFWYRQDPGLGLRLIYFSYDVKMKEKGDIPEGYSVSREKKERFSLILESASTNQTSMYLCASSGLYSGNTIYFGEGSWLTVV.

This clonotype was counted a few times. An end of the junction does not agree with germline; a read error may underlie this. The rearrangement uses TRBV11-2 and TRBJ2-1, with 9 bases lining up with TRBD1. This CDR3 has 15 residues. Germline CDR1 and CDR2: SGHAT and FQNNGV. CDR3 in amino acids: CASSLIGQGYNERFF. As DNA, the CDR3 is TGTGCCAGCAGCTTAATTGGACAGGGGTACAATGAGCGGTTCTTC.

As for this clonotype: This may be a read error, as it is one base from a much larger clone. This chain connects TRBV7-9 to TRBJ2-1; 7 bases line up with TRBD1. The CDR3 is 15 residues long. After removal of 5 bases from V and 9 bases from J, the junction contained 13 bases not matched to a gene. Germline-derived CDR1 and CDR2 are SEHNR and FQNEAQ (reference sequence). The CDR3, as DNA: TGTGCCAGCAGCAATACAGGGGTCATAGGGATTGAGCAGTTCTTC. Protein product: CASSNTGVIGIEQFF.

This clonotype was seen at least ten times. This chain joins TRBV24-1 and TRBJ2-7, with 9 positions matching TRBD1. The ends lost 3 bases at V and 1 base at J; junction bases unmatched: 0. Germline V gene sequence: CDR1 KGHDR, CDR2 SFDVKD. This CDR3 region has 14 residues. The CDR3 sequence is CATSDGTGSYEQYF. In DNA form, the CDR3 reads TGTGCCACCAGTGATGGGACAGGGTCCTACGAGCAGTACTTC.

There are a few counts of this clonotype. J is TRBJ2-2 and V is TRBV29-1, with 10 bases identical to TRBD1. This CDR3 is 15 amino acids long. After removal of 6 bases from V and 6 bases from J, the junction contained 10 bases not matched to a gene. The germline CDR1 and CDR2 sequences are SQVTM and ANQGSEA. CDR3 loop: CSVTKTGGAPGELFF. In DNA, the CDR3 is TGCAGCGTCACAAAGACAGGGGGCGCCCCCGGGGAGCTGTTTTTT.

This clonotype was found a few times. This rearrangement joins TRBV6-5 to TRBJ2-2, with 11 bases aligning to TRBD2. Germline V gives CDR1 MNHEY, CDR2 SVGAGI. The CDR3 extends over 17 amino acids. The trim removed 2 bases at V and 4 bases at J, leaving 6 bases unmatched. CDR3 protein: CASSYGLAGGITGELFF. In DNA form, the CDR3 reads TGTGCCAGCAGTTACGGTCTAGCGGGGGGTATCACCGGGGAGCTGTTTTTT.

This clonotype has more than one count but fewer than ten. V and J are TRBV11-2 and TRBJ2-3, with TRBD2 as a possible D gene (6 bases). CDR1 is SGHAT, CDR2 FQNNGV, per germline. The V gene lost 3 bases and the J gene lost 2 bases, with 12 bases spanning the gap. CDR3 length: 15 amino acids. The CDR3: CASSLVGGPTDTQYF. CDR3 nucleotide sequence: TGTGCCAGCAGCTTGGTTGGAGGGCCCACAGATACGCAGTATTTT.

This clonotype was found once. The chain has TRBV6-1 and TRBJ2-5, with 12 bases fitting TRBD2. The DNA end is more similar to TRBJ2-1, so the J call may be wrong. From germline, CDR1 is MNHNS and CDR2 SASEGT. The CDR3 extends over 13 amino acids. CDR3 sequence: CAATTSGSGEQFF. The CDR3 coding sequence is TGTGCCGCCACGACTAGCGGGAGCGGGGAGCAGTTCTTC.

This clonotype was picked up many times. The CDR3 DNA reads as TGTGCCAGCAGCCCCCTGACTAGTTCCTACGAGCAGTACTTC. This codes for CASSPLTSSYEQYF. V gene TRBV7-8 combines with J gene TRBJ2-7, with D possibly TRBD2 on 6 matching bases. The CDR3 covers 14 residues. CDR1 is SGHVS, CDR2 FQNEAQ, per germline. Deletions cut 5 bases from V and 1 base from J, with 12 bases between.

In this sample, this clonotype turned up many times. J is TRBJ1-3 and V is TRBV20-1; D is uncertain. There are 14 residues in the CDR3. Germline loops: CDR1 DFQATT, CDR2 SNEGSKA (reference sequence). The V and J ends lost 0 bases and 8 bases respectively, with 14 bases between them. The CDR3 protein is CSARDPATRHTIYF. The CDR3 DNA reads as TGCAGTGCTAGAGATCCTGCGACGCGACACACCATATATTTT.

The rearrangement links TRBV6-1 to TRBJ1-2; TRBD1 might be the D (5 bases). The V gene's germline CDR1 is MNHNS and CDR2 SASEGT. This CDR3 spans 13 amino acids. Trimming took off 5 bases at V and 8 bases at J, with 15 bases between the two ends. Here the CDR3 DNA reads TGTGCCAGCAGTCTTCTCGACAGCCAGGGCTACACCTTC. Its translation is CASSLLDSQGYTF.

This clonotype has a count of ten or more. The chain joins TRBV30 to TRBJ2-1; 10 bases map to TRBD2. This CDR3 spans 15 amino acids. With 1 base clipped from V and 6 bases from J, the junction kept 6 bases outside the gene matches. Per germline, CDR1 GTSNPN and CDR2 SVGIG (reference sequence). CDR3 in amino acids: CAWSDKREGGNEQFF. The CDR3 bases are TGTGCCTGGAGTGATAAGCGGGAGGGCGGCAATGAGCAGTTCTTC.

This clonotype was detected only a few times. The chain carries TRBV19 and TRBJ1-5, with no clear D. CDR3 length: 13 amino acids. V was pared by 4 bases and J by 0 bases, with 4 bases between. Germline loops: CDR1 LNHDA, CDR2 SQIVND (reference sequence). This CDR3 reads CASSRVSNQPQHF. CDR3 bases: TGTGCCAGTAGTAGGGTTAGCAATCAGCCCCAGCATTTT.

This chain uses TRBV5-4 with TRBJ2-7; D is ambiguous. The V gene lost 0 bases and the J gene lost 2 bases, with 6 bases spanning the gap. Germline CDR1 reads SGHNT; CDR2 reads YYREEE (reference sequence). The CDR3 runs 13 residues. The chain's CDR3 is CASSLEPAYEQYF. CDR3 bases: TGTGCCAGCAGCTTGGAACCAGCCTACGAGCAGTACTTC.

This clonotype was observed at least ten times. The chain couples TRBV11-3 to TRBJ2-2; D not certain. Between the trimmed V and J ends, which lost 4 bases and 4 bases, there was a span of 10 bases. The CDR3 runs to 14 residues. Germline V lookup: CDR1 SGHNT, CDR2 YENEEA. CDR3 loop: CASSSPAPTGELFF. Written as DNA, the CDR3 is TGTGCCAGCAGCTCTCCAGCCCCCACCGGGGAGCTGTTTTTT.

There are many counts of this clonotype. V usage is TRBV12-3 or TRBV12-4 and J usage is TRBJ2-7, with D possibly matching TRBD2 (6 bases). Trimming removed 7 bases at V and 3 bases at J, with 19 bases between. CDR3 length: 15 residues. DNA of the CDR3: TGTGCCAGCACTATTGCGGTGGGGCGGGGCTACGAGCAGTACTTC. This sequence encodes CASTIAVGRGYEQYF.

This clonotype has a count of ten or more. The junction and the germline gene differ at one end; a read error may be behind it. V usage is TRBV11-2 and J usage is TRBJ2-7; TRBD1 aligns across 10 bases. Germline lookup yields CDR1 SGHAT and CDR2 FQNNGV. This CDR3 region has 11 residues. The CDR3 DNA sequence: TGTGCCAGCAGCTTAGGGGGACAGGGGCACTTC. Its translation: CASSLGGQGHF.

This clonotype was recorded many times. The chain links TRBV9 to TRBJ2-1; 9 positions match TRBD1. Looked up from germline, CDR1 is SGDLS and CDR2 is YYNGEE. Losses at the gene ends were 2 bases for V and 0 bases for J; bases not matched to a gene: 3. This CDR3 comprises 16 residues. CDR3 bases: TGTGCCAGCAGCGTCTCGGACAGGGGCTCCTACAATGAGCAGTTCTTC. This codes for CASSVSDRGSYNEQFF.

This clonotype was counted ten times or more. This chain connects TRBV28 to TRBJ2-1; D is unresolved. Trimming took off 6 bases at V and 2 bases at J, with 14 bases between the two ends. The CDR3 extends over 15 amino acids. Per germline, CDR1 MDHEN and CDR2 SYDVKM. The CDR3 coding sequence is TGTGCCAGCAGCCACCTACAAAGAACCTACAATGAGCAGTTCTTC. Protein sequence: CASSHLQRTYNEQFF.

This clonotype was recorded at least ten times. The rearrangement joins TRBV7-8 to TRBJ2-1; a possible D gene is TRBD1 (6 bases). The CDR3 is 13 residues long. Trimming removed 7 bases at V and 6 bases at J, with 13 bases between. Per the germline V gene, CDR1 is SGHVS and CDR2 is FQNEAQ. In DNA form, the CDR3 reads TGTGCCAGCAAGAACAGGGCCTTCAATGAGCAGTTCTTC. Translation gives CASKNRAFNEQFF.

This clonotype has a count of ten or more. V usage is TRBV28 and J usage is TRBJ2-1, with D tentatively TRBD1 or TRBD2 (5 bases each). In germline, CDR1 is MDHEN, CDR2 SYDVKM. Trimming removed 2 bases from V and 6 bases from J, with 11 bases in between. CDR3 size: 14 residues. The CDR3 is CASSLLVRGNEQFF. The CDR3 region has the DNA TGTGCCAGCAGTTTACTAGTGAGGGGCAATGAGCAGTTCTTC.

In its sample, this clonotype was seen many times. This could be a read error, since a much larger clone is one nucleotide away. As the CDR3 is not closed by the conserved phenylalanine or tryptophan, this likely results from a read error. The chain links TRBV9 to TRBJ2-5; tentative D call: TRBD2 (7 bases). The CDR3 loop spans 15 amino acids. Trimming stripped 4 bases from V and 2 bases from J, with 15 bases between. Germline V CDR1 and CDR2: SGDLS, YYNGEE. The CDR3 region has the DNA TGTGCCAGCAGCCCCAGGGGAGGGGGACAAGAGACCCAGTACCTC. It is translated as CASSPRGGGQETQYL.

This clonotype appeared many times. The chain joins TRBV27 to TRBJ2-1; 12 bases fit TRBD2. Germline loops: CDR1 MNHEY, CDR2 SMNVEV (reference sequence). V lost 6 bases to trimming and J lost 0 bases; unmatched junction nucleotides: 3. This CDR3 is 16 amino acids long. CDR3 sequence (DNA): TGTGCCAGCAGCCTGGGACTAGCGGGCTCCTACAATGAGCAGTTCTTC. Translating it yields CASSLGLAGSYNEQFF.

This clonotype was detected a few times. The genes are TRBV11-3 and TRBJ2-5, with D possibly matching TRBD2 (6 bases). Germline V gives CDR1 SGHNT, CDR2 YENEEA. Trimming stripped 1 base from V and 6 bases from J, with 12 bases between. The length of the CDR3 is 14 residues. The DNA of the CDR3 is TGTGCCAGCAGCTTAGCCAGCGGGCGGCAGACCCAGTACTTC. Residues: CASSLASGRQTQYF.

A word on this clonotype: A much larger clone sits a single nucleotide away, making a read error possible. The chain joins TRBV20-1 to TRBJ2-7; TRBD1 matches 7 bases. The germline V gene encodes CDR1 DFQATT and CDR2 SNEGSKA (reference sequence). This CDR3 has 12 residues. The CDR3 sequence: CGARKQGNEQYF. The CDR3 DNA is TGCGGTGCTAGAAAACAGGGGAACGAGCAGTACTTC.

In this sample, this clonotype turned up a few times. The rearrangement joins TRBV20-1 to TRBJ2-7, with 12 bases identical to TRBD2. Trimming removed 2 bases from V and 5 bases from J; junction bases left unmatched: 10. The germline V gene has CDR1 DFQATT and CDR2 SNEGSKA (reference sequence). The CDR3 is 16 residues long. The CDR3, as DNA: TGCAGTGCTAGAAATACGCTAGCGGGAGGGCCCGACGAGCAGTACTTC. Translating it yields CSARNTLAGGPDEQYF.